These 15 T cell receptor beta chains share one sample of origin, sequenced in a study of blood T cells in healthy people across ages. A second roughly 6 to 12 cycle PCR used barcoded and J-beta primers. MiXCR was run by TCRdb on the 5' RACE reads, yielding one entry per CDR3 protein. The sample carries hundreds of thousands of distinct CDR3 sequences, approximately 53% recorded once. Sequencing input: blood. The receptors originated from a man aged 35 to 55 in good health.

The chain recombines TRBV7-3 with TRBJ2-3; 8 nucleotides match TRBD1. CDR3 length: 14 amino acids. V was clipped by 8 bases and J by 4 bases; unmatched bases: 8. Germline CDR1 reads SGHTA; CDR2 reads FQGTGA. The CDR3 reads CASVDREGADTQYF. In DNA form, the CDR3 reads TGTGCCAGCGTGGACAGGGAAGGCGCAGATACGCAGTATTTT.

The V gene is TRBV7-9, the J gene TRBJ1-2; a possible D gene is TRBD1 (5 bases). Germline V gives CDR1 SEHNR, CDR2 FQNEAQ (reference sequence). The ends were cut back, 1 base at V and 6 bases at J, with 18 bases in the middle. The CDR3 is made up of 16 amino acids. CDR3 sequence (DNA): TGTGCCAGCAGCTTAGAGACCCTGGTCAGGGTAAATGGCTACACCTTC. Its translation: CASSLETLVRVNGYTF.

The CDR3 reads CASSLGQGDIIPYQETQYF. DNA for the CDR3: TGTGCCAGCAGCTTAGGACAGGGGGACATAATCCCCTACCAAGAGACCCAGTACTTC. The V call is TRBV7-9, the J call TRBJ2-5; 9 nucleotides match TRBD1. Trimming removed 1 base from V and 0 bases from J; junction bases left unmatched: 12. Germline CDR1 SEHNR, CDR2 FQNEAQ (reference sequence). CDR3 length: 19 amino acids.

J is TRBJ2-3 and V is TRBV5-1; 7 bases line up with TRBD2. The germline gives CDR1 SGHRS, CDR2 YFSETQ. V shed 2 bases, J shed 5 bases, and the junction held 11 bases outside the gene matches. The CDR3 is 16 residues long. CDR3 residues: CASSLAIGGGEDTQYF. The CDR3 bases are TGCGCCAGCAGCTTAGCCATCGGGGGAGGGGAAGATACGCAGTATTTT.

V and J are TRBV2 and TRBJ2-3; D is perhaps TRBD1 or TRBD2 (6 bases each). V was trimmed by 7 bases and J by 2 bases, leaving 16 bases between them. The CDR3 extends over 15 amino acids. The germline gives CDR1 SNHLY, CDR2 FYNNEI. Here the CDR3 DNA reads TGTGCCAGCACCCGTGGGGGCGGGAACACAGATACGCAGTATTTT. It specifies CASTRGGGNTDTQYF.

This clonotype was counted between two and nine times. The chain couples TRBV12-3 or TRBV12-4 to TRBJ1-5; the D is unclear. Trimming stripped 6 bases from V and 2 bases from J, with 17 bases between. There are 16 residues in the CDR3. The CDR3 region is CASRKGGGGGNQPQHF. In nucleotides, the CDR3 is TGTGCCAGCAGGAAGGGTGGAGGAGGCGGCAATCAGCCCCAGCATTTT.

This clonotype was detected only a few times. The chain links TRBV12-3 or TRBV12-4 to TRBJ1-1; 8 bases align to TRBD1. Losses at the gene ends were 3 bases for V and 6 bases for J; bases not matched to a gene: 9. This CDR3 spans 15 amino acids. The chain's CDR3 is CASSFPTGGRPEAFF. For the CDR3, the DNA is TGTGCCAGCAGTTTCCCAACAGGGGGAAGACCTGAAGCTTTCTTT.

This clonotype has a single count. The CDR3 protein is CSVDPGIYGYTF. CDR3 sequence (DNA): TGCAGCGTTGACCCAGGGATCTATGGCTACACCTTC. The chain is built from TRBV29-1 and TRBJ1-2; possible D gene TRBD1, 5 bases. Germline V CDR1 and CDR2: SQVTM, ANQGSEA. Trimming left V 3 bases short and J 4 bases short, with 9 bases between. This CDR3 contains 12 residues. The variable domain in full, with the rest retrieved from reference TRBV29-1 and TRBJ1-2, is SAVISQKPSRDICQRGTSLTIQCQVDSQVTMMFWYRQQPGQSLTLIATANQGSEATYESGFVIDKFPISRPNLTFSTLTVSNMSPEDSSIYLCSVDPGIYGYTFGSGTRLTVV.

V and J are TRBV29-1 and TRBJ2-7; 9 bases agree with TRBD1. Germline CDR1 SQVTM, CDR2 ANQGSEA. This CDR3 has 13 amino acids. J was trimmed by 5 bases and V by 7 bases; bases with no gene match: 9. Written as DNA, the CDR3 is TGCAGCGCGAGCGGACAGGGGACCGACGAGCAGTACTTC. Translation: CSASGQGTDEQYF.

This chain connects TRBV27 to TRBJ2-3; D not resolved. The CDR3 spans 12 residues. Germline V gene lookup returns CDR1 MNHEY and CDR2 SMNVEV (reference sequence). V shed 3 bases and J shed 9 bases, with 10 bases lying between them. As DNA, the CDR3 is TGTGCCAGCAGTTTCCGAGATGGGACGCAGTATTTT. This translates into CASSFRDGTQYF.

This clonotype has a handful of counts. The chain employs TRBV7-9 and TRBJ2-5; D gene uncertain. The CDR3 sequence is 15 residues long. V shed 5 bases and J shed 2 bases, with 15 bases lying between them. In germline, CDR1 is SEHNR, CDR2 FQNEAQ (reference sequence). CDR3 sequence: CASSGDLQIQETQYF. The DNA for the CDR3 is TGTGCCAGCAGCGGAGACCTACAGATACAAGAGACCCAGTACTTC. Full variable domain (remainder filled in from reference TRBV7-9 and TRBJ2-5): DTGVSQNPRHKITKRGQNVTFRCDPISEHNRLYWYRQTLGQGPEFLTYFQNEAQLEKSRLLSDRFSAERPKGSFSTLEIQRTEQGDSAMYLCASSGDLQIQETQYFGPGTRLLVL.

This clonotype was detected a few times. This chain connects TRBV7-9 to TRBJ2-3, with unresolved D. Trimming shortened V by 6 bases and J by 2 bases, and 15 bases separated the two germline ends. The CDR3 covers 15 residues. Germline V lookup: CDR1 SEHNR, CDR2 FQNEAQ (reference sequence). The CDR3 is CASSPSTSITDTQYF. DNA of the CDR3: TGTGCCAGCAGTCCCAGCACAAGCATCACAGATACGCAGTATTTT.

There are a few counts of this clonotype. The J gene is TRBJ2-4, the V gene TRBV7-2; D uncertain. In germline, CDR1 is SGHTA, CDR2 FQGNSA. CDR3 size: 13 residues. The ends were cut back, 5 bases at V and 4 bases at J, with 9 bases in the middle. This CDR3 reads CASSVGWKNIQYF. The DNA of the CDR3 is TGTGCCAGCAGCGTGGGGTGGAAAAACATTCAGTACTTC.

The sample holds a few counts of this clonotype. J is TRBJ2-7 and V is TRBV29-1; 9 positions agree with TRBD2. The CDR3 is made up of 13 amino acids. Germline CDR1 reads SQVTM; CDR2 reads ANQGSEA. The V and J ends lost 6 bases and 4 bases, in that order; junction bases with no gene match: 7. CDR3 amino acids: CSVGVSGRYEQYF. The DNA for the CDR3 is TGCAGCGTGGGAGTTAGCGGGAGATACGAGCAGTACTTC.

This chain joins TRBV11-1 and TRBJ2-5; D is possibly TRBD1 (6 bases). CDR3 length equals 14 residues. Trimming took 5 bases from V and 3 from J, leaving 13 bases between them. Germline lookup yields CDR1 SGHAT and CDR2 FQDESV (reference sequence). This CDR3 is CASSHGQTEETQYF. The CDR3 DNA follows: TGTGCCAGCAGCCATGGACAGACCGAAGAGACCCAGTACTTC.